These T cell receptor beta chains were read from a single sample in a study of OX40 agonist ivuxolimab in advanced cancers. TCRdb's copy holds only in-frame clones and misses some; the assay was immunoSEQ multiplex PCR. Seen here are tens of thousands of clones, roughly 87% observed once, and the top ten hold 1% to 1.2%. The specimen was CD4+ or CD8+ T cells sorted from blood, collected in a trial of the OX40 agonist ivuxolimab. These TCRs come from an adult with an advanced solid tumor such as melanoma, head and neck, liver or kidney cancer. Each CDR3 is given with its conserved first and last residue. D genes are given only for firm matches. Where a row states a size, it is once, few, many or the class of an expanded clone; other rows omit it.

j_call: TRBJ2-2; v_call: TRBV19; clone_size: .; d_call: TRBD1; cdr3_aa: CASTKDRFAGELFF; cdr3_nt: TGTGCCAGTACTAAGGACAGGTTCGCCGGGGAGCTGTTTTTT
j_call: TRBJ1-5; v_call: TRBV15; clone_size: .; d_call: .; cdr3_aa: CATSREGTLYQPQHF; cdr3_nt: TGTGCCACCAGCAGAGAGGGCACTTTATATCAGCCCCAGCATTTT
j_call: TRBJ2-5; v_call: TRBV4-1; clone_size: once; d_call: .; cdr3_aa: CASSLMGVPRETQYF; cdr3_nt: TGCGCCAGCAGCCTAATGGGGGTGCCCCGGGAGACCCAGTACTTC
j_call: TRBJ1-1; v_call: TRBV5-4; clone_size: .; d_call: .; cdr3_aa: CASSSGRRNTEAFF; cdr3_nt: TGTGCCAGCAGTTCGGGACGGAGGAACACTGAAGCTTTCTTT
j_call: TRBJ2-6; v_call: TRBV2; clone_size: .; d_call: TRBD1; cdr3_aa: CASSYTPGQGLSGANVLTF; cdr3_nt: TGTGCCAGCAGCTACACTCCGGGACAGGGTCTCTCTGGGGCCAACGTCCTGACTTTC
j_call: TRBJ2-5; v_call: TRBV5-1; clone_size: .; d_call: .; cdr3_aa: CASSFGDSGGIETQYF; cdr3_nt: TGCGCCAGCAGCTTCGGGGACTCGGGGGGCATAGAGACCCAGTACTTC
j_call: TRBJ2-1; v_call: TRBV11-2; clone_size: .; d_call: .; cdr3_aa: CASSLIGGAYNEQFF; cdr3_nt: TGTGCCAGCAGCTTAATTGGCGGGGCATACAATGAGCAGTTCTTC
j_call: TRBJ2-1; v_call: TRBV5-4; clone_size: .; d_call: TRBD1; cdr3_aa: CASSPRDRGPGEQFF; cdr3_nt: TGTGCCAGCAGCCCCAGGGACAGGGGGCCGGGGGAGCAGTTCTTC
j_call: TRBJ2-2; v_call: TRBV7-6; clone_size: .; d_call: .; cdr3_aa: CASSSGYRVHTGELFF; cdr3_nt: TGTGCCAGCAGCTCTGGCTACCGGGTTCACACCGGGGAGCTGTTTTTT
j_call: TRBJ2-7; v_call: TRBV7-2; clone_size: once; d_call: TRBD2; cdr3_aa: CASSLLADKYEQYF; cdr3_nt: TGTGCCAGCAGCTTACTAGCGGATAAATACGAGCAGTACTTC
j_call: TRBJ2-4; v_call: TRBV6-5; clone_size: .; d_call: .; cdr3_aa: CASTPPGLPKNIQYF; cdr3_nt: TGTGCCAGCACCCCCCCGGGACTTCCCAAAAACATTCAGTACTTC
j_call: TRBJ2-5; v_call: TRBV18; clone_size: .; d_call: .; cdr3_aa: CASSPIQETQYF; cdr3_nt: TGTGCCAGCTCACCGATCCAAGAGACCCAGTACTTC
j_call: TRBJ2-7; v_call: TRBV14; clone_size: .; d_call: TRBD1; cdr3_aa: CASSQPGTGSNEQYF; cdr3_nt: TGTGCCAGCAGCCAGCCCGGGACAGGGTCTAACGAGCAGTACTTC
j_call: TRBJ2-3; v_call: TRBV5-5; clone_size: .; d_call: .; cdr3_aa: CASRPPGADTQYF; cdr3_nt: TGTGCCAGCAGACCCCCGGGGGCCGATACGCAGTATTTT
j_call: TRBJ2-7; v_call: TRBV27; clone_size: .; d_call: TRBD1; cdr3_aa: CASSLSRRTGSHEQYF; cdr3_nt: TGTGCCAGCAGTTTATCGCGGCGGACAGGGTCCCACGAGCAGTACTTC
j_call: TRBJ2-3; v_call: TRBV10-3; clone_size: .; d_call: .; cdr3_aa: CAIRITTDTQYF; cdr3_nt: TGTGCCATACGTATTACAACAGATACGCAGTATTTT
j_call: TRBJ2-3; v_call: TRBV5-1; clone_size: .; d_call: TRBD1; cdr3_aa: CASSLARTGGADTQYF; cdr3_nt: TGCGCCAGCAGCTTGGCCCGGACAGGGGGCGCAGATACGCAGTATTTT
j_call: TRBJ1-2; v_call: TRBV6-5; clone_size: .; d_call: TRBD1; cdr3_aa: CASKLQGAGGYTF; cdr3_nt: TGTGCCAGCAAATTACAGGGGGCGGGTGGCTACACCTTC
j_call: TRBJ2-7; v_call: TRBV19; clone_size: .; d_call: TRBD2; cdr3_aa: CASSSPGLGNEQYF; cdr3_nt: TGTGCCAGTAGTTCCCCGGGACTAGGAAACGAGCAGTACTTC
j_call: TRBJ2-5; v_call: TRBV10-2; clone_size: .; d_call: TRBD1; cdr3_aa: CATQHGQAETQYF; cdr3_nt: TGCGCCACCCAACACGGACAGGCAGAGACCCAGTACTTC
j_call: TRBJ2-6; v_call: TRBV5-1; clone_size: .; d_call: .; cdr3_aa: CASSLGRGTSGANVLTF; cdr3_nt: TGCGCCAGCAGCTTGGGGAGGGGGACTTCTGGGGCCAACGTCCTGACTTTC
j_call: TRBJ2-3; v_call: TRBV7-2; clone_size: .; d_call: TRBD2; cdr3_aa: CASSPGIAGGRTDTQYF; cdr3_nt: TGTGCCAGCAGCCCCGGAATAGCGGGGGGGCGGACAGATACGCAGTATTTT
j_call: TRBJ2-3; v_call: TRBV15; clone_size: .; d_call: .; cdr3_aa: CATSRDRGTDTQYF; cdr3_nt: TGTGCCACCAGCAGAGATCGGGGGACAGATACGCAGTATTTT
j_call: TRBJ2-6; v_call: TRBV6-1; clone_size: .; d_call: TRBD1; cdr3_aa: CASTDAGTGSSGANVLTF; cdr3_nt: TGTGCCAGCACTGACGCCGGGACAGGAAGCTCTGGGGCCAACGTCCTGACTTTC
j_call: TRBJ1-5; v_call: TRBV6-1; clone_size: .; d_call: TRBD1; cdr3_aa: CASGLQGTGNQPQHF; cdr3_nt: TGTGCCAGCGGACTACAGGGGACGGGCAATCAGCCCCAGCATTTT
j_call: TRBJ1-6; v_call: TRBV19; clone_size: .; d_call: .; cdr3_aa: CASMSSAEYNSPLHF; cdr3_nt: TGTGCCAGCATGAGTTCGGCGGAATATAATTCACCCCTCCACTTT
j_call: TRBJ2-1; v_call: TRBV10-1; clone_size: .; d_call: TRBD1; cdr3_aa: CASSERQGGYNEQFF; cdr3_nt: TGCGCCAGCAGTGAAAGACAGGGTGGGTACAATGAGCAGTTCTTC
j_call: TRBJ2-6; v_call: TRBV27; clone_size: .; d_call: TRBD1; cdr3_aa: CASSPGTAFSGANVLTF; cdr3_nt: TGTGCCAGCAGTCCGGGGACAGCGTTCTCTGGGGCCAACGTCCTGACTTTC
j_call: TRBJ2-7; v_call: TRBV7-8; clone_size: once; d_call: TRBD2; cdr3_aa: CASSLTGLAGGSYEQYF; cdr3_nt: TGTGCCAGCAGCTTAACTGGACTAGCGGGGGGGTCCTACGAGCAGTACTTC
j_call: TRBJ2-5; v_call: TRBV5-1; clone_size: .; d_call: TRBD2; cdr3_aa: CASSSGDSGKGETQYF; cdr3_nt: TGCGCCAGCAGCTCAGGGGATAGCGGGAAGGGAGAGACCCAGTACTTC
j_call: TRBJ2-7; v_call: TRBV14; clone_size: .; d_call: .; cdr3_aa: CASSQEARGGEQYF; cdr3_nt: TGTGCCAGCAGCCAAGAAGCCAGGGGGGGCGAGCAGTACTTC
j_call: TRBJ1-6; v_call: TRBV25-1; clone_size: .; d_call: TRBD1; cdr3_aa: CASSLPGQGNSPLHF; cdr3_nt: TGTGCCAGCAGCCTACCAGGACAGGGAAATTCACCCCTCCACTTT
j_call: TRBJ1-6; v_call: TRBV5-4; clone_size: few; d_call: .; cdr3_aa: CASSLEPGRIDSPLHF; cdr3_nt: TGTGCCAGCAGCTTGGAGCCAGGGAGAATTGATTCACCCCTCCACTTT
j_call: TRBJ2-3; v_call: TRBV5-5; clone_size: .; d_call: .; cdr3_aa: CASSSGAISSSTDTQYF; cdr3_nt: TGTGCCAGCAGCTCGGGCGCCATATCATCTAGCACAGATACGCAGTATTTT
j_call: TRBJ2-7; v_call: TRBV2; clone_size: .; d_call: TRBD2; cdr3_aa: CASRRTSSYEQYF; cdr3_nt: TGTGCCAGCAGACGGACTAGCTCCTACGAGCAGTACTTC
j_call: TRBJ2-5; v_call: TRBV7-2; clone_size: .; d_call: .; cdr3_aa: CASSLVAAGETQYF; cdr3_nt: TGTGCCAGCAGCTTAGTAGCGGCGGGGGAGACCCAGTACTTC
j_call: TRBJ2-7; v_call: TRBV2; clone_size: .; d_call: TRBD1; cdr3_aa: CASSWTGGFYEQYF; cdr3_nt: TGTGCCAGCAGTTGGACAGGGGGCTTCTACGAGCAGTACTTC
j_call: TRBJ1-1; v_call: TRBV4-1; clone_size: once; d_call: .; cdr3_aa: CASSQDGGPNTEAFF; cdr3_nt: TGCGCCAGCAGCCAAGATGGGGGGCCGAACACTGAAGCTTTCTTT
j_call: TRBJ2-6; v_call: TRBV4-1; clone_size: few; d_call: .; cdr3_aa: CASSYRGEGGANVLTF; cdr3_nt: TGCGCCAGCAGTTATCGGGGAGAAGGTGGGGCCAACGTCCTGACTTTC
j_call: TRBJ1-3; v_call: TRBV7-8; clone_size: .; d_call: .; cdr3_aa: CASRLAGSGNTIYF; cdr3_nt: TGTGCCAGCAGGCTAGCAGGGTCTGGAAACACCATATATTTT
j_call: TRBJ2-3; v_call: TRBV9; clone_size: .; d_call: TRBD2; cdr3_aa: CASSISGGTDTQYF; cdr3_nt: TGTGCCAGCAGCATTAGCGGGGGCACAGATACGCAGTATTTT
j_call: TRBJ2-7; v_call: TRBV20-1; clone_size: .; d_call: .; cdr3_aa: CSAYSSYEQYF; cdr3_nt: TGCAGTGCGTATAGCTCCTACGAGCAGTACTTC
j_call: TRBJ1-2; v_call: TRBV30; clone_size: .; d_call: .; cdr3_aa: CAWTLGRSSGYTF; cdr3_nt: TGTGCCTGGACCCTAGGAAGGAGTAGTGGCTACACCTTC
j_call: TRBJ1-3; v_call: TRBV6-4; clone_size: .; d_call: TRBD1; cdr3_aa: CASSVFRLGQTSGNTIYF; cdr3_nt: TGTGCCAGCAGTGTTTTCCGTTTGGGACAGACCTCTGGAAACACCATATATTTT
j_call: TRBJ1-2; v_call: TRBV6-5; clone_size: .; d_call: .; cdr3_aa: CASSYSRGTYGYTF; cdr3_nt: TGTGCCAGCAGTTACTCGAGAGGGACCTATGGCTACACCTTC
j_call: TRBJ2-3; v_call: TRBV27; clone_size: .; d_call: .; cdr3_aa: CASSGASTDTQYF; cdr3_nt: TGTGCCAGCAGTGGAGCTAGCACAGATACGCAGTATTTT
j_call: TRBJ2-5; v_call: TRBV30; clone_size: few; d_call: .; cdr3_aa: CAWSVISGPQETQYF; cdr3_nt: TGTGCCTGGAGTGTGATTAGCGGCCCCCAAGAGACCCAGTACTTC
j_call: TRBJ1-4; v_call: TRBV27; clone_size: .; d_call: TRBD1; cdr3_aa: CASSPRQGYEKLFF; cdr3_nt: TGTGCCAGCAGCCCTAGACAGGGATATGAAAAACTGTTTTTT
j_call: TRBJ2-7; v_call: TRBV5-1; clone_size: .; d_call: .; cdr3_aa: CASSLGGVSEQYF; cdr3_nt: TGCGCCAGCAGCTTGGGCGGGGTCAGCGAGCAGTACTTC
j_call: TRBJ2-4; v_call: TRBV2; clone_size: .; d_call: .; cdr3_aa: CASSLRGVAKNIQYF; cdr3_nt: TGTGCCAGCAGTCTTAGGGGCGTAGCCAAAAACATTCAGTACTTC
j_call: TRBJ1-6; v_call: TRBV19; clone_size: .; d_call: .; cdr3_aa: CASSERTVGGSPLHF; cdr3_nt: TGTGCCAGTAGTGAGCGGACGGTGGGGGGGTCACCCCTCCACTTT
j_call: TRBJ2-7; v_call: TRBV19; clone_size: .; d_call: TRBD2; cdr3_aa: CASSTRTSGGAEGYEQYF; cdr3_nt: TGTGCCAGTAGTACCCGAACTAGCGGGGGGGCAGAGGGCTACGAGCAGTACTTC
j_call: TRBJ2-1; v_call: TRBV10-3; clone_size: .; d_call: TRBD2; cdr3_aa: CAISGPSGGLGNEQFF; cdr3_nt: TGTGCCATCAGTGGACCCAGCGGGGGATTAGGGAATGAGCAGTTCTTC